The T cell receptor beta chain described here comes from a study of OX40 agonist ivuxolimab in advanced cancers. Background on the study: Administration of intravenous ivuxolimab to patients occurred every 2 weeks at 0.01 to 10 mg/kg. Males comprised 82.7% of the group, whose mean age was about 60 years (range 23 to 79). Partial responses were achieved by three patients, of whom one had hepatocellular carcinoma and two had cutaneous melanoma.

Blood got drawn at baseline, again on cycle 4 day 1, and then on cycle 7 day 1. The V segment lost 6 bases and the J segment 4 bases; nucleotides outside the gene matches: 8. The CDR3 spans 15 residues. Germline-derived CDR1 and CDR2 are LGHNA and YSLEER. Profiling relied on immunoSEQ multiplex PCR, and the TCRdb table lists in-frame clones only, not all of them. The repertoire holds about 88,000 clones, about 83% seen once, with about 1.6% in the top ten. The receptor comes from an adult with an advanced solid tumor such as melanoma, head and neck, liver or kidney cancer. Source: CD4+ or CD8+ T cells sorted from blood, taken in a trial of the OX40 agonist ivuxolimab. The chain employs TRBV4-3 and TRBJ1-4; the match to TRBD1 covers 7 bases. CDR3 bases: TGCGCCAGCAGACGCACAGGGGCCCTTAATGAAAAACTGTTTTTT. Its translation: CASRRTGALNEKLFF.